This is a list of T cell receptor beta chains from one sample in a study of human T cells and chemical hapten exposure. TCRdb fed the RACE reads into MiXCR, producing one record per CDR3 protein. The sample includes approximately 41,000 distinct CDR3 sequences, more than 3% seen only once; the top ten take more than 25%. Sequenced material: whole blood, taken in connection with sensitization to the hapten diphenylcyclopropenone (DPC). The origin of the receptors is a man aged 50 to 60 with alopecia areata. Some clones in this sample may be carry-over from other donors' samples. CDR3s leave out the opening cysteine and the closing phenylalanine or tryptophan. The order of the fields is V gene, J gene, CDR3 protein.

TRBV7-2	TRBJ2-7	ASSSPGQRYYEQY
TRBV19	TRBJ1-5	ASSIGRTGGNQPQH
TRBV14	TRBJ2-7	ASSQGLGQY
TRBV12-3/TRBV12-4	TRBJ1-5	ASSWGQNQPQH
TRBV6-5	TRBJ1-2	ASSRQQGGLDPSNYGYT
TRBV14	TRBJ2-7	ASSYGRTVSYEQY
TRBV29-1	TRBJ1-5	SVRDVNQPQH
TRBV6-5	TRBJ2-1	ASSYGRSNEQF
TRBV7-2	TRBJ2-1	ASSFTGRRDSEQF
TRBV6-2/TRBV6-3	TRBJ1-5	ASSPYRGDQPQH
TRBV10-1	TRBJ2-7	ASSPTGTVYEQY
TRBV7-2	TRBJ1-4	ASSLGGREKLF
TRBV5-1	TRBJ2-5	ASSLAGTGQETQY
TRBV7-2	TRBJ1-2	ASTLAGYGYT
TRBV24-1	TRBJ2-1	ATRTSGSDEQF
TRBV12-3/TRBV12-4	TRBJ2-1	ASSFSFDEQF
TRBV6-1	TRBJ2-1	ASSPSGSGDEQF
TRBV12-5	TRBJ2-2	ASGSHLISQRAVNTGELF
TRBV12-3/TRBV12-4	TRBJ1-5	ASSQTGGSQPQH
TRBV28	TRBJ1-4	ASSFSGVNEKLF
TRBV11-2	TRBJ2-1	ASTKGLAGYNEQF
TRBV18	TRBJ2-3	ASSQGQTPDTQY
TRBV5-1	TRBJ1-1	ASYQDTEAF
TRBV10-1	TRBJ2-5	ASSRTGGQETQY
TRBV28	TRBJ2-3	ASSLGQGGDTQY
TRBV5-1	TRBJ2-1	ASSSTGSPNEQF
TRBV18	TRBJ2-7	ASSPRDGAYEQY
TRBV10-3	TRBJ1-5	AIGRVGAGQPQH
TRBV29-1	TRBJ1-2	SVEGGYT
TRBV12-3/TRBV12-4	TRBJ1-1	ASSLIRATEAF
TRBV30	TRBJ2-1	AWSVFGRAGPGDEQF
TRBV3-1	TRBJ2-7	ASSPQGAEQY
TRBV7-9	TRBJ1-6	ASSLEQGTSPLH
TRBV2	TRBJ2-3	ASNLIEGRTDTQY
TRBV29-1	TRBJ2-3	SVGPGSSTDTQY
TRBV7-2	TRBJ2-7	ASSPVGGLAGGEQY
TRBV29-1	TRBJ2-5	SAGQGAQETQY
TRBV29-1	TRBJ1-6	SVGTGVDSPLH
TRBV2	TRBJ2-3	ASTPEGLTDTQY
TRBV20-1	TRBJ2-6	SAITTGANVLT
TRBV29-1	TRBJ2-5	SVAGQETQY